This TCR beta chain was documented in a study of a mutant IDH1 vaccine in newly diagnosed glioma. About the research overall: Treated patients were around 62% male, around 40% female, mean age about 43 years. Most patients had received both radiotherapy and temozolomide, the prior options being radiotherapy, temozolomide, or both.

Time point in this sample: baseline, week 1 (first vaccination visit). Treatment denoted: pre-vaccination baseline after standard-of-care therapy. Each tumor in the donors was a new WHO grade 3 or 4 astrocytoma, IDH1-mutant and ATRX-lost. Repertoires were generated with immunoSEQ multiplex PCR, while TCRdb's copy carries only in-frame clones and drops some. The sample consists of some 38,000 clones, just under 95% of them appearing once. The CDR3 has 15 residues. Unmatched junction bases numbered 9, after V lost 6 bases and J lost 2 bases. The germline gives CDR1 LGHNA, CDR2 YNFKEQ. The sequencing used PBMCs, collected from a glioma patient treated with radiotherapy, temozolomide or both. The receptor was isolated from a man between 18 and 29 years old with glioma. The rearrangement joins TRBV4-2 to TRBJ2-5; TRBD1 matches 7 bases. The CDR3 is CASSHARDSQETQYF. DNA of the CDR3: TGTGCCAGCAGTCATGCCCGGGACAGTCAAGAGACCCAGTACTTC.